The following is a T cell receptor (beta chain) sequence with its context. The specificity of this receptor is unknown. Per-nucleotide qualities are absent, and no much larger clonotype sits a single base away. The immunoSEQ Assay, a bias-controlled multiplex PCR, was used to amplify TCRbeta CDR3 regions from genomic DNA. Per the authors' processing: Nucleated cell counts per sample were estimated from amplification of reference gene primers within the assay. To quantify the absolute abundance of each unique TCRbeta CDR3 rearrangement, sequence reads were collapsed and filtered. For each sample, productive Simpson clonality was calculated as the square root of Simpson's diversity index over productive rearrangements. Entries here come from immuneACCESS through TCRdb and include only in-frame sequences with V and J called. Some clones fail to appear in such tables; in the studies checked, an unresolved V gene covers under half of the shortfall, and the cause of the remainder is unknown. The V and J calls and clone size come from that table; D and trimming were worked out from the DNA. The sample table holds 30,000 to 50,000 clones, of which around 77% were seen once. The ten largest clones represent about 40% of the sample.

This sample stems from a study of blood T cell repertoires in COVID-19 (dated by TCRdb to 2020 to 2021). For the wider study: The collaborator samples originated in the United States, Italy and Spain and spanned the acute and convalescent phases of COVID-19. The prospective study material was composed of cDNA or gDNA derived from T cells, B-cell-depleted T cells, or PBMCs. Subjects who had been exposed to COVID-19, were actively infected with it, or had recovered from it provided the deeply sampled blood TCRbeta repertoires that made up the dataset. The repertoires were made available in a free public database intended to serve as a resource for research on the immune response to SARS-CoV-2. The samples were drawn from two sources: the first 160 participants of the ongoing ImmuneRACE study, and 1,000 to 1,500 subjects contributed by 6 global collaborators. Nearly every sample came with metadata listing a de-identified subject ID, COVID-19 status, age in years and sex. Where available, HLA class I and class II types were obtained from metadata supplied by the sample provider rather than from assay-based typing.

CDR3 length: 12 amino acids, cysteine to phenylalanine. CDR3 DNA only is kept here, 36 bases in frame from base 1. The germline ends are 13 bases apart after V is trimmed by 10 bases and J by 4 bases. As encoded in the germline V gene, CDR1 is MNHEY while CDR2 is SVGAGI. The collaborating institutions used their own protocols to collect whole blood in K2EDTA tubes. For TCRbeta analysis, collaborators shipped samples as frozen whole blood, isolated PBMCs, or DNA extracted from either of those sample types. What the work shows at the level of the full study, not this receptor alone: The quantity of clinical and demographic metadata differed by source and by participant and was supplied without curation.

The chain couples TRBV6-5 to TRBJ1-2; the D gene cannot be resolved reliably. The sequencing input was peripheral blood. This TCR derives from an elderly man with active or convalescent COVID-19. The sequenced DNA: TGTGCCACCACTTCATCGATCTATGGCTACACCTTC. Translated, it gives CATTSSIYGYTF.